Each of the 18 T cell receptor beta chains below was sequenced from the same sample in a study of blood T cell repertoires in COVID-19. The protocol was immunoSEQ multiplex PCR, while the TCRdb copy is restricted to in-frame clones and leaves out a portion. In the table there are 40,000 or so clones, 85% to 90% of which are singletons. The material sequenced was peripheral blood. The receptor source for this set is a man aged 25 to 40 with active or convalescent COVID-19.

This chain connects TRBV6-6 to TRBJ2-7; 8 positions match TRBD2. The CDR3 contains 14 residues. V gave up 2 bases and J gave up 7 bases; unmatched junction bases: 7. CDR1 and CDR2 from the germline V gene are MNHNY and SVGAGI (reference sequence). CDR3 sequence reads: CASSYDAGGWEQYF. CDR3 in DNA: TGTGCCAGCAGTTACGACGCGGGGGGTTGGGAGCAGTACTTC.

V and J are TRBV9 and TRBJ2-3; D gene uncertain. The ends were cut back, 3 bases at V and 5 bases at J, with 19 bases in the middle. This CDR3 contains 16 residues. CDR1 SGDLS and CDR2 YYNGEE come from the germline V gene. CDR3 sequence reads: CASSASGYEFGDTQYF. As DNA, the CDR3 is TGTGCCAGCAGCGCCTCGGGTTATGAGTTCGGAGATACGCAGTATTTT.

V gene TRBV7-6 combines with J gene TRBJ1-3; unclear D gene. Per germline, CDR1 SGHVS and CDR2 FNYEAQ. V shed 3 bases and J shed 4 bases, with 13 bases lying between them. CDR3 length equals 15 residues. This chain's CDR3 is CASSFDAGRGNTIYF. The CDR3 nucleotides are TGTGCCAGCAGCTTCGACGCGGGCAGAGGAAACACCATATATTTT.

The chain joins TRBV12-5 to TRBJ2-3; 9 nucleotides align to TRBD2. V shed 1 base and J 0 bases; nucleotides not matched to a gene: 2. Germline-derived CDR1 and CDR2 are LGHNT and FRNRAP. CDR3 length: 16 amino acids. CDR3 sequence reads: CASGLGLAASTDTQYF. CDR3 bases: TGTGCTAGTGGTTTGGGACTAGCGGCGAGCACAGATACGCAGTATTTT. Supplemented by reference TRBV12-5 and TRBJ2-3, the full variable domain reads DARVTQTPRHKVTEMGQEVTMRCQPILGHNTVFWYRQTMMQGLELLAYFRNRAPLDDSGMPKDRFSAEMPDATLATLKIQPSEPRDSAVYFCASGLGLAASTDTQYFGPGTRLTVL.

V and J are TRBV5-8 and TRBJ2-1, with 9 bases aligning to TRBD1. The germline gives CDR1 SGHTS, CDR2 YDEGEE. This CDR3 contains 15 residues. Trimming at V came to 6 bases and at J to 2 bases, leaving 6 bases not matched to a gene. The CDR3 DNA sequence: TGTGCCAGCAACTTAGGACAGGGGACCTACAATGAGCAGTTCTTC. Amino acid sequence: CASNLGQGTYNEQFF.

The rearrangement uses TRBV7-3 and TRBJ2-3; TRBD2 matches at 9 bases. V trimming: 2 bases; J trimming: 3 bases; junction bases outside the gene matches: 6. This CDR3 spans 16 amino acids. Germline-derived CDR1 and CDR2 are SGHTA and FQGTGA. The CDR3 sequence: CASSLSPGLATDTQYF. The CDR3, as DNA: TGTGCCAGCAGCTTATCACCGGGACTAGCAACAGATACGCAGTATTTT. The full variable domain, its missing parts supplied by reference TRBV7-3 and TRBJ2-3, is GAGVSQTPSNKVTEKGKYVELRCDPISGHTALYWYRQSLGQGPEFLIYFQGTGAADDSGLPNDRFFAVRPEGSVSTLKIQRTERGDSAVYLCASSLSPGLATDTQYFGPGTRLTVL.

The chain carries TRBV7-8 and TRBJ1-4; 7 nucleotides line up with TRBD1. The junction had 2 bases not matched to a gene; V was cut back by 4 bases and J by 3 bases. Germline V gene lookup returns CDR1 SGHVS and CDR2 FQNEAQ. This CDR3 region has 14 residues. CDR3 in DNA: TGTGCCAGCAGCTCCACAGGGGCTAATGAAAAACTGTTTTTT. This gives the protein CASSSTGANEKLFF.

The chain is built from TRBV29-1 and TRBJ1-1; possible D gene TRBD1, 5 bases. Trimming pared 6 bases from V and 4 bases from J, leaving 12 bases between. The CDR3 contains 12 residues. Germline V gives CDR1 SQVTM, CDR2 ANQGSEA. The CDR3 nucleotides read TGCAGCGTGCTCCAGGGTGGCACTGAAGCTTTCTTT. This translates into CSVLQGGTEAFF.

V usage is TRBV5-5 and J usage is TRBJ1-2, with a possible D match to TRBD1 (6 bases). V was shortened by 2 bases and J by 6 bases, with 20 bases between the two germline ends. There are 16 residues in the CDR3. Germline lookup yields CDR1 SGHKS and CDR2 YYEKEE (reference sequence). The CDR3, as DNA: TGTGCCAGCAGCTTCTATGGTGCGGGGGCAAAGGATGGCTACACCTTC. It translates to CASSFYGAGAKDGYTF.

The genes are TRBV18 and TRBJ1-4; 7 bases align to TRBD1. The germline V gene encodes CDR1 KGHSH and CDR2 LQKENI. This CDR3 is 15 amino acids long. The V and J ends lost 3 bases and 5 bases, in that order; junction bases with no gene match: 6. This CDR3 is CASSPSGTENEKLFF. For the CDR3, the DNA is TGTGCCAGCTCACCGTCCGGGACAGAAAATGAAAAACTGTTTTTT.

The CDR3 sequence is CASSQVQGVGQPQHF. In DNA, the CDR3 is TGCGCCAGCAGCCAAGTACAGGGAGTCGGACAGCCCCAGCATTTT. The V and J genes are TRBV4-3 and TRBJ1-5; D possibly corresponds to TRBD1 (6 bases). Trimming stripped 1 base from V and 7 bases from J, with 14 bases between. Germline lookup yields CDR1 LGHNA and CDR2 YSLEER. CDR3 size: 15 residues.

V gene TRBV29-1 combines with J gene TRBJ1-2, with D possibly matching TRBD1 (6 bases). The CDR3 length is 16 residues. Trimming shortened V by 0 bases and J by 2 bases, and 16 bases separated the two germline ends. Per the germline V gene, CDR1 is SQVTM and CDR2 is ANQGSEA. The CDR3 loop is CSVEEVTGSSNYGYTF. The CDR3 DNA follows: TGCAGCGTTGAAGAGGTAACAGGGTCGTCGAACTATGGCTACACCTTC.

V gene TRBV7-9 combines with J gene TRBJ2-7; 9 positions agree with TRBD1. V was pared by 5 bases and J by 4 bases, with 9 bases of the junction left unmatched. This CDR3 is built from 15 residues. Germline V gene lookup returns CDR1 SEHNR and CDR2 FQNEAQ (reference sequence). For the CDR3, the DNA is TGTGCCAGCAGCCCGACCGGACAGGGGATTTACGAGCAGTACTTC. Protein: CASSPTGQGIYEQYF.

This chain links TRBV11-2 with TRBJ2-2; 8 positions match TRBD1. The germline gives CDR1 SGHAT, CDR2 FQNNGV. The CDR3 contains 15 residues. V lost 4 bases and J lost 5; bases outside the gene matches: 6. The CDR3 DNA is TGTGCCAGCAGCTACGGGACAGGATGGACCGGGGAGCTGTTTTTT. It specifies CASSYGTGWTGELFF. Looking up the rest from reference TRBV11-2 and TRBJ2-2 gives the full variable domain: EAGVAQSPRYKIIEKRQSVAFWCNPISGHATLYWYQQILGQGPKLLIQFQNNGVVDDSQLPKDRFSAERLKGVDSTLKIQPAKLEDSAVYLCASSYGTGWTGELFFGEGSRLTVL.

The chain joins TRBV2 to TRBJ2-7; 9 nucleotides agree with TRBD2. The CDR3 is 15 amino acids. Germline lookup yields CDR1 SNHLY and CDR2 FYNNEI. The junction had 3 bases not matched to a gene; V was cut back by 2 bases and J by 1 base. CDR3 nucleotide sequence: TGTGCCAGCAGTGAAAGCCTAGCGGGGTCCTACGAGCAGTACGTC. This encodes CASSESLAGSYEQYV.

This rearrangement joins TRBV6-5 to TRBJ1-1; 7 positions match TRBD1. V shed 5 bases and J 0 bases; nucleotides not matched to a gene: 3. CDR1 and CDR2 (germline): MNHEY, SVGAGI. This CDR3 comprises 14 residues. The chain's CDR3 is CASSITGVNTEAFF. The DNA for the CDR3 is TGTGCCAGCAGTATAACAGGGGTGAACACTGAAGCTTTCTTT.

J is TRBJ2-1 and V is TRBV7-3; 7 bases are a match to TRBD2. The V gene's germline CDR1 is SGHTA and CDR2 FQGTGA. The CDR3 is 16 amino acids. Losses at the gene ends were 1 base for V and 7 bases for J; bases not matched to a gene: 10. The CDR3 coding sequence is TGTGCCAGCAGCTTAAGGGGGACTACCCCCGGGAATGAGCAGTTCTTC. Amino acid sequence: CASSLRGTTPGNEQFF.

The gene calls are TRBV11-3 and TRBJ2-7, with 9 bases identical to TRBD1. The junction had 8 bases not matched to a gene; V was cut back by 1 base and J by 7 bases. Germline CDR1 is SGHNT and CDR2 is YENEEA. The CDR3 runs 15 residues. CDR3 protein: CASSLGGTGIKEQYF. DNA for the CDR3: TGTGCCAGCAGCTTAGGCGGGACAGGGATTAAGGAGCAGTACTTC. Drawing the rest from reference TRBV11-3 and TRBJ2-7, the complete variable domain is EAGVVQSPRYKIIEKKQPVAFWCNPISGHNTLYWYLQNLGQGPELLIRYENEEAVDDSQLPKDRFSAERLKGVDSTLKIQPAELGDSAVYLCASSLGGTGIKEQYFGPGTRLTVT.